This is a list of T cell receptor beta chains from one sample in a study of blood T cell repertoires in COVID-19. The data were produced by immunoSEQ multiplex PCR, yet TCRdb's version contains in-frame clones alone and is incomplete. The data contain about 97,000 clones, about 87% of them singletons. Sequenced material: peripheral blood. The receptors shown here come from a woman aged 25-40 years with acute or convalescent COVID-19. Each CDR3 is given with its conserved first and last residue. The D gene is left open where the match is weak. Clone size is given for some rows only: seen once, a few or many times, or a class if the clone is expanded.

D gene	clone size	V gene	J gene	CDR3 DNA	CDR3 protein
NA	few	TRBV5-1	TRBJ1-1	TGCGCCAGCAGGGGTACAGGAGGGTCCCTTGAAGCTTTCTTT	CASRGTGGSLEAFF
NA	NA	TRBV6-5	TRBJ1-1	TGTGCCAGCAGTACGGGCACTGAAGCTTTCTTT	CASSTGTEAFF
NA	NA	TRBV28	TRBJ1-5	TGTGCCAGCAGCGCCCCGGGGGGGCAGAAATTTAAAAGGCATTTT	CASSAPGGQKFKRHF
TRBD1	NA	TRBV7-3	TRBJ2-3	TGTGCCAGCAGCCGAACCGGGACAGATTACGATACGCAGTATTTT	CASSRTGTDYDTQYF
TRBD2	NA	TRBV5-5	TRBJ2-7	TGTGCCAGCAGCTTGGATCGGGGTACTAGCGGGACCTACGAGCAGTACTTC	CASSLDRGTSGTYEQYF
TRBD1	once	TRBV19	TRBJ1-2	TGTGCCAGTAGTATATTCAACAGGGGAGATGGCTACACCTTC	CASSIFNRGDGYTF
TRBD2	NA	TRBV7-8	TRBJ2-7	TGTGCCAGCAGCTTTAAGGGACTAGCGGGGTTGGAGCAGTACTTC	CASSFKGLAGLEQYF
TRBD2	NA	TRBV11-2	TRBJ2-3	TGTGCCAGCAGCGGTCCGAGGTTGAGCGGGGGGGGAGATACGCAGTATTTT	CASSGPRLSGGGDTQYF
TRBD2	NA	TRBV7-9	TRBJ2-3	TGTGCCAGCAGCCCAGTCTCGGGGGGGTATAGCAATACGCAGTATTTT	CASSPVSGGYSNTQYF
NA	NA	TRBV3-1/TRBV3-2	TRBJ2-3	TGTGCCAGCAGCCAGCGAGATACGCAGTATTTT	CASSQRDTQYF
TRBD1	once	TRBV28	TRBJ2-7	TGTGCCAGCAGTCGTACAGGGGGGACCTACGAGCAGTACTTC	CASSRTGGTYEQYF
TRBD1	NA	TRBV15	TRBJ1-5	TGTGCCACCAGCAGGGACAGGGGAAGCAATCAGCCCCAGCATTTT	CATSRDRGSNQPQHF
NA	NA	TRBV11-2	TRBJ1-1	TGTGCCAGCAGCTTCCGACAGGTGGGCACTGAAGCTTTCTTT	CASSFRQVGTEAFF
NA	few	TRBV7-8	TRBJ1-2	TGTGCCAGCAGCTTATACTGGGCAAGTTCGAGTGATCTTGGCTACACCTTC	CASSLYWASSSDLGYTF
NA	once	TRBV14	TRBJ1-3	TGTGCCAGCAGCCAAGTGTTCTTACTGGACGGGAGCTCTGGAAACACCATATATTTT	CASSQVFLLDGSSGNTIYF
NA	once	TRBV27	TRBJ1-2	TGTGCCAGCAGTTATCATGGAGCCCGGAATGGCTACACCTTC	CASSYHGARNGYTF
NA	once	TRBV9	TRBJ1-5	TGTGCCAGCAGCGTTGGACCTGGTGGGGCTGGTCAGCCCCAGCATTTT	CASSVGPGGAGQPQHF
TRBD1	NA	TRBV3-1/TRBV3-2	TRBJ1-2	TGTGCCAGCAGCCAAGTCCTCGGGACAGATCGCTATGGCTACACCTTC	CASSQVLGTDRYGYTF
TRBD1	NA	TRBV30	TRBJ2-1	TGTGCCTGGACAGGGGGCTTCTATGAGCAGTTCTTC	CAWTGGFYEQFF
TRBD1	NA	TRBV7-8	TRBJ1-1	TGTGCCGCTAAAACAGGGGAGAACACTGAAGCTTTCTTT	CAAKTGENTEAFF
TRBD2	NA	TRBV7-3	TRBJ2-1	TGTGCCAGCAGCGTTAGCGGGGGGGCTAGGTACAATGAGCAGTTCTTC	CASSVSGGARYNEQFF
NA	once	TRBV6-5	TRBJ1-6	TGTGCCAGCAGGCAGGGTAGTTCACCCCTCCACTTT	CASRQGSSPLHF
NA	NA	TRBV28	TRBJ2-6	TGTGCCAGCACCCCGGGATCCTCGGAAGGGGCCAACGTCCTGACTTTC	CASTPGSSEGANVLTF
NA	NA	TRBV5-6	TRBJ1-3	TGTGCCAGCAGCTTTGAGGTTGCTGGAAACACCATATATTTT	CASSFEVAGNTIYF
NA	NA	TRBV7-9	TRBJ1-1	TGTGCCAGCGGTCGGCAGGGAGGCACTGAAGCTTTCTTT	CASGRQGGTEAFF
NA	NA	TRBV6-5	TRBJ2-4	TGTGCCAGCAGTTACTCTGGGCTAGCCAAAAACATTCAGTACTTC	CASSYSGLAKNIQYF
TRBD2	NA	TRBV19	TRBJ2-7	TGTGCCAGTAGTATGACTAGCGGGGGATATTACGAGCAGTACTTC	CASSMTSGGYYEQYF
TRBD1	once	TRBV7-9	TRBJ1-2	TGTGCCAGCAGCTTTCCAGGGGGCCGTGGCTACACCTTC	CASSFPGGRGYTF
TRBD2	NA	TRBV28	TRBJ2-3	TGTGCCAGCAGACCCGGGGGGGCGGGCACAGATACGCAGTATTTT	CASRPGGAGTDTQYF
TRBD1	NA	TRBV7-8	TRBJ1-4	TGTGCCAGCAGCTTAGGGGACAGGGGACGCGAAAAACTGTTTTTT	CASSLGDRGREKLFF
TRBD1	NA	TRBV11-3	TRBJ2-7	TGTGCCAGCAGCTTGGGGACAGGTCCTTACGAGCAGTACTTC	CASSLGTGPYEQYF
NA	NA	TRBV6-5	TRBJ1-3	TGTGCCAGCAGTTCTGACAGGTCTTCTGGAAACACCATATATTTT	CASSSDRSSGNTIYF
NA	NA	TRBV7-3	TRBJ2-7	TGTGCCAGCAGCTCGGGACTAGGGACAGGGAGGAGGGAGCAGTACTTC	CASSSGLGTGRREQYF
TRBD1	NA	TRBV7-9	TRBJ1-2	TGTGCCAGCAGCTTAGAAGGGGGGACAGAAGCTAACTATGGCTACACCTTC	CASSLEGGTEANYGYTF
NA	NA	TRBV6-6	TRBJ2-5	TGTGCCAGCAGTTTTCTATTAGAGACCCAGTACTTC	CASSFLLETQYF
TRBD1	NA	TRBV30	TRBJ1-2	TGTGCCTGGAGCCCCACAGGGGACTATGGCTACACCTTC	CAWSPTGDYGYTF
TRBD1	NA	TRBV11-3	TRBJ2-1	TGTGCCAGCAGCCCAGGACAGGGCTCCTACAATGAGCAGTTCTTC	CASSPGQGSYNEQFF
TRBD1	NA	TRBV7-3	TRBJ2-7	TGTGCCAGCAGCTACGGGACAGGGGTCCATTGGGGCTCCTACGAGCAGTACTTC	CASSYGTGVHWGSYEQYF
TRBD2	NA	TRBV15	TRBJ2-1	TGTGCCACCAGCAGCGGACTAGCGGGGGGTACAGATGAGCAGTTCTTC	CATSSGLAGGTDEQFF
TRBD1	NA	TRBV27	TRBJ2-3	TGTGCCAGCAGTTTCCTTGGACAGGACACAGATACGCAGTATTTT	CASSFLGQDTDTQYF
TRBD2	NA	TRBV11-3	TRBJ2-7	TGTGCCAGCAGCGAGACTAGCGGGGGATCCTACGAGCAGTACTTC	CASSETSGGSYEQYF
NA	NA	TRBV27	TRBJ2-3	TGTGCCAGCAGGGGGCTAACACAGGGATGGAGCACAGATACGCAGTATTTT	CASRGLTQGWSTDTQYF
NA	NA	TRBV6-5	TRBJ2-7	TGTGCCAGCATGCGGGACCGATCCTACGAGCAGTACTTC	CASMRDRSYEQYF
TRBD1	once	TRBV6-5	TRBJ2-7	TGTGCCAGCAGCCTGGTGAAGGACAGGTACTACGAGCAGTACTTC	CASSLVKDRYYEQYF
TRBD1	NA	TRBV5-1	TRBJ1-1	TGCGCCAGCAGCGACCGGGACAGGGTGACTGAAGCTTTCTTT	CASSDRDRVTEAFF
NA	NA	TRBV30	TRBJ2-7	TGTGCCTGGAGTGCGAACTCTTACGAGCAGTACTTC	CAWSANSYEQYF
NA	NA	TRBV18	TRBJ1-1	TGTGCCAGCTCGGCGGGGGGGGACACTGAAGCTTTCTTT	CASSAGGDTEAFF
NA	NA	TRBV5-8	TRBJ1-5	TGTGCCAGCAGGCCAGGGGCCAATCAGCCCCAGCATTTT	CASRPGANQPQHF
NA	NA	TRBV20-1	TRBJ2-3	TGCAGTGTTGGGGGCCGAGATACGCAGTATTTT	CSVGGRDTQYF
NA	NA	TRBV29-1	TRBJ1-1	TGCAGCGTCCAGGGGTTCACTGAAGCTTTCTTT	CSVQGFTEAFF